This record concerns one TCR beta chain sequence. Authors' data handling: Amplification of reference gene primers was used by the study to estimate nucleated cell counts. Only in-frame clones appear in the TCRdb table, and some are missing; sequencing was by immunoSEQ multiplex PCR. V, J and clone size are taken as reported in that table, and D and trimming were inferred from the DNA itself. The sample has 150,000 to 180,000 clones, around 78% seen once; the top ten hold 1.5% to 2%. This entry comes from a study of blood T cell repertoires in COVID-19. At the level of the study: Both acute and convalescent COVID-19 samples were obtained from the United States, Italy and Spain. PBMCs, B-cell-depleted T cells, or T cells were the source of the cDNA or gDNA that made up the material.

Trimming shortened V by 5 bases and J by 6 bases, and 11 bases separated the two germline ends. CDR1 and CDR2 from the germline V gene are MNHEY and SVGAGI. This CDR3 is built from 13 residues. The sequenced sample consisted of peripheral blood. V gene TRBV6-5 combines with J gene TRBJ1-5; no definite D call. The clonotype was recovered from an elderly man with acute or convalescent COVID-19. The CDR3: CASSTQEGQPQHF. The CDR3 bases are TGTGCCAGCAGTACCCAAGAGGGTCAGCCCCAGCATTTT.